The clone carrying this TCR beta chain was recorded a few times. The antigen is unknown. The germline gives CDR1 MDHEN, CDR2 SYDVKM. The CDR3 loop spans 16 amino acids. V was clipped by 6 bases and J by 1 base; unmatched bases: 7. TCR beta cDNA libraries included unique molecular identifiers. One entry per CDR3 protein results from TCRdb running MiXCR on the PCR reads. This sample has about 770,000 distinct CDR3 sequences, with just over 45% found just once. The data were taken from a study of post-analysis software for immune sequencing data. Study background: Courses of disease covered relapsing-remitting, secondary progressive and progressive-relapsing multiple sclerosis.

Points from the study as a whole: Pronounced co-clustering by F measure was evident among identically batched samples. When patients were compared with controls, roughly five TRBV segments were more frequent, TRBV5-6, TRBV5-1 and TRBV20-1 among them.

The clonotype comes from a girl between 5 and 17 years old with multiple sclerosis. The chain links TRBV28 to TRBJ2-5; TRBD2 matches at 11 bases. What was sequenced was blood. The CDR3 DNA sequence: TGTGCCAGCAGGCATACTAGCGGGAGTGGCCAAGAGACCCAGTACTTC. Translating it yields CASRHTSGSGQETQYF.